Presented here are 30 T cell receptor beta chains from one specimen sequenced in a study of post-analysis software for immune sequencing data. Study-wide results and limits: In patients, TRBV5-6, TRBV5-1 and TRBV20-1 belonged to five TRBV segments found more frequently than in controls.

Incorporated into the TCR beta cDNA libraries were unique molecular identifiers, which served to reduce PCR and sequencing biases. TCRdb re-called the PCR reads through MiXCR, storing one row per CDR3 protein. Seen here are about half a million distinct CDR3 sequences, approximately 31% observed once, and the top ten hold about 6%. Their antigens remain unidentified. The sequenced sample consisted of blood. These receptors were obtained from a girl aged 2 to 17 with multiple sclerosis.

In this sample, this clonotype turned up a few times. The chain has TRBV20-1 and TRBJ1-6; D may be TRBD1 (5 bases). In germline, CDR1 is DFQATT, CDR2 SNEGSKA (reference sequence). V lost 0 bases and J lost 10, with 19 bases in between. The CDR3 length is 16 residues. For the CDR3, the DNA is TGCAGTGCTAGAGATTATCGGGGCGCGGGTGGCTCACCCCTCCACTTT. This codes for CSARDYRGAGGSPLHF.

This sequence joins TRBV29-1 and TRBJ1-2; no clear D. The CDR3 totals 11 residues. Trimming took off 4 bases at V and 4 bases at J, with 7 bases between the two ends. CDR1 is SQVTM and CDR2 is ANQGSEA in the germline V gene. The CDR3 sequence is CSVGSSYGYTF. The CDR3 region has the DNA TGCAGCGTTGGGAGCAGCTATGGCTACACCTTC.

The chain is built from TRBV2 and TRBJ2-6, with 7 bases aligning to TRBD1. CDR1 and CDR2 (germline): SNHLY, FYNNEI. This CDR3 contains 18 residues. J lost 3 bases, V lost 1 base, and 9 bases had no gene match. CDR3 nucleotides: TGTGCCAGCAGTGAAGAGAGGGGGCGCAACTTTGGGGCCAACGTCCTGACTTTC. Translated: CASSEERGRNFGANVLTF.

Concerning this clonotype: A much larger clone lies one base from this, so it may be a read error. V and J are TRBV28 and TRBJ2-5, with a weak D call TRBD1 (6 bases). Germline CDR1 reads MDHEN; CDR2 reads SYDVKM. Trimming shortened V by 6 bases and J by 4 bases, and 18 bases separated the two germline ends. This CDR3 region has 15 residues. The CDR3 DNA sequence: TGTGCCAGCAGCCACGGGACACGAAAGGGAGAGACCCAGTACTTC. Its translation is CASSHGTRKGETQYF.

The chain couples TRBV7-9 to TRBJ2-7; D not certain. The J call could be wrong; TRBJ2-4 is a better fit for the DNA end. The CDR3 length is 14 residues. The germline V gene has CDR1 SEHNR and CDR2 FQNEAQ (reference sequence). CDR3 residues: CASSPPDAKNIQYF. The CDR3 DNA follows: TGTGCCAGCAGCCCCCCTGACGCCAAAAACATTCAGTACTTC.

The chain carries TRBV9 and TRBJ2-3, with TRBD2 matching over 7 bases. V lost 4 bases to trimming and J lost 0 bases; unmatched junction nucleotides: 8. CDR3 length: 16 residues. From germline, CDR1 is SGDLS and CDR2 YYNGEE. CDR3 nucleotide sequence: TGTGCCAGCAGCACGTATAGCGGGTCTAGCACAGATACGCAGTATTTT. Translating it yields CASSTYSGSSTDTQYF. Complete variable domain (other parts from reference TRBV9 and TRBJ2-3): DSGVTQTPKHLITATGQRVTLRCSPRSGDLSVYWYQQSLDQGLQFLIQYYNGEERAKGNILERFSAQQFPDLHSELNLSSLELGDSALYFCASSTYSGSSTDTQYFGPGTRLTVL.

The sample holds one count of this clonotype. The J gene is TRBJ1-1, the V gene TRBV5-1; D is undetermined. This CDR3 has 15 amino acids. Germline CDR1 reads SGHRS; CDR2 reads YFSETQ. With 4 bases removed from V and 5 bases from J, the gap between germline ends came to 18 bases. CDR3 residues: CASSRDSGSWTEAFF. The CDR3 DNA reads TGCGCCAGCAGCCGTGACTCGGGGAGTTGGACTGAAGCTTTCTTT.

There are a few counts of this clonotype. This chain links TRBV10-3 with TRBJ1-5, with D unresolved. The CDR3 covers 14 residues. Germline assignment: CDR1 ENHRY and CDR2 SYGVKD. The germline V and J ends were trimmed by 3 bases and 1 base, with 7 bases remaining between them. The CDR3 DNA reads TGTGCCATCAGTGACACGGGGAGCAATCAGCCCCAGCATTTT. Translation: CAISDTGSNQPQHF.

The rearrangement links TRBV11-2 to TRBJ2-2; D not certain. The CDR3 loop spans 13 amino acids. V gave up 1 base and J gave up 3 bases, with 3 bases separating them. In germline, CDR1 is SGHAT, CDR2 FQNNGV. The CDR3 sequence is CASSLVYTGELFF. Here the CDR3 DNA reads TGTGCCAGCAGCTTAGTCTACACCGGGGAGCTGTTTTTT.

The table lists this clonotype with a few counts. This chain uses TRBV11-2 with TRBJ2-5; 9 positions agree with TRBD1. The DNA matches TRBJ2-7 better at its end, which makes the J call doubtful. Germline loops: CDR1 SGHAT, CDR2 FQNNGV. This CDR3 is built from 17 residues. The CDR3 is CASSLVLRQGDLYEQYF. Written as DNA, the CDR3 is TGTGCCAGCAGCTTGGTGTTACGACAGGGGGACCTCTACGAGCAGTACTTC.

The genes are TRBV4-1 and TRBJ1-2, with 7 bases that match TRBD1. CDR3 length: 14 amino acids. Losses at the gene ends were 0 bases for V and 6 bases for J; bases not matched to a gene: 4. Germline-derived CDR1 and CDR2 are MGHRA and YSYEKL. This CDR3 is CASSQERDRDGYTF. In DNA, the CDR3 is TGCGCCAGCAGCCAAGAAAGAGACAGGGATGGCTACACCTTC.

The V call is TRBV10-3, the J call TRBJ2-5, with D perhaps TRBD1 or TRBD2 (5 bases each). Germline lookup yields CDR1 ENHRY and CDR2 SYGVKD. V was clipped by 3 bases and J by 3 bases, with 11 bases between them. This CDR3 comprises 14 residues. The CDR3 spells CAISEGTVKETQYF. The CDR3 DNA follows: TGTGCCATCAGTGAAGGGACGGTCAAAGAGACCCAGTACTTC.

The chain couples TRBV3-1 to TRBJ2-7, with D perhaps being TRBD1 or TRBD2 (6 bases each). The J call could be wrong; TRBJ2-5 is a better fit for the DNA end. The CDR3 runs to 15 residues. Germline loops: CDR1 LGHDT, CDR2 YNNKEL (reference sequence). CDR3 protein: CASSLAGGGEETQYF. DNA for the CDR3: TGTGCCAGCAGCCTGGCCGGGGGCGGAGAAGAGACCCAGTACTTC.

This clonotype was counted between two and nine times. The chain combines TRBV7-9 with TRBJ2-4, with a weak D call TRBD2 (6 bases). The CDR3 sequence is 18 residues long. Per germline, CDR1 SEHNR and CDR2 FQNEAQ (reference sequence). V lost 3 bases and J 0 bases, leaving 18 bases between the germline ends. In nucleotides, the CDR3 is TGTGCCAGCAGCTTGCCGACACGTTTGGGACTAGCCAAAAACATTCAGTACTTC. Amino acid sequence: CASSLPTRLGLAKNIQYF.

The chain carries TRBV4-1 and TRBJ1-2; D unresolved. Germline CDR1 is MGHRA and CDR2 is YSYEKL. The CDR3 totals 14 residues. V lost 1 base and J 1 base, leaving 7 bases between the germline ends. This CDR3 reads CASSQADRNYGYTF. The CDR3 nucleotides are TGCGCCAGCAGCCAAGCTGACCGTAACTATGGCTACACCTTC.

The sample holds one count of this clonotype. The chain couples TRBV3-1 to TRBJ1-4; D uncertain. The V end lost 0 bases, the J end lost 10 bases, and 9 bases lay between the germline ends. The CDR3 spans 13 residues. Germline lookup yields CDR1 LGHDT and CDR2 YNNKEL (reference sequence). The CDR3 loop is CASSQDLRAKLFF. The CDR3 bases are TGTGCCAGCAGCCAAGATCTCCGGGCAAAACTGTTTTTT. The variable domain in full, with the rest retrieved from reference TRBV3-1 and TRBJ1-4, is DTAVSQTPKYLVTQMGNDKSIKCEQNLGHDTMYWYKQDSKKFLKIMFSYNNKELIINETVPNRFSPKSPDKAHLNLHINSLELGDSAVYFCASSQDLRAKLFFGSGTQLSVL.

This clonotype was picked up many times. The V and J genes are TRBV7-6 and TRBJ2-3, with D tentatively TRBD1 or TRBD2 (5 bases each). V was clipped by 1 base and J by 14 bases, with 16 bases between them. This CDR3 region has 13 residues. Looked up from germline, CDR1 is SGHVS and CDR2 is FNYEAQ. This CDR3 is CASSLDQGRGLYF. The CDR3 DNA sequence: TGTGCCAGCAGCTTAGATCAGGGACGAGGATTGTATTTT. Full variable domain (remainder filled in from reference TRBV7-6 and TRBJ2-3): GAGVSQSPRYKVTKRGQDVALRCDPISGHVSLYWYRQALGQGPEFLTYFNYEAQQDKSGLPNDRFSAERPEGSISTLTIQRTEQRDSAMYRCASSLDQGRGLYFGPGTRLTVL.

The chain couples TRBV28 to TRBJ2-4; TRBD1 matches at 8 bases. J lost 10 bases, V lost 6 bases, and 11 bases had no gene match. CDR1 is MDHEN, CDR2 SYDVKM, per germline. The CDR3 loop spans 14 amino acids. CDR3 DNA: TGTGCCAGCAGCCCCCCCGGGACAGGTGGAATTCAGTACTTC. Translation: CASSPPGTGGIQYF.

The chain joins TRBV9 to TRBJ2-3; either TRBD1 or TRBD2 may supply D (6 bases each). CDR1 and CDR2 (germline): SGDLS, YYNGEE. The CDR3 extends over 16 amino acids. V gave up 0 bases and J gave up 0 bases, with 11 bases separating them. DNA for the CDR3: TGTGCCAGCAGCGTAGCGGGGGCCGTTAGCACAGATACGCAGTATTTT. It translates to CASSVAGAVSTDTQYF. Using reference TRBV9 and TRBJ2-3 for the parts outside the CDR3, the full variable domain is DSGVTQTPKHLITATGQRVTLRCSPRSGDLSVYWYQQSLDQGLQFLIQYYNGEERAKGNILERFSAQQFPDLHSELNLSSLELGDSALYFCASSVAGAVSTDTQYFGPGTRLTVL.

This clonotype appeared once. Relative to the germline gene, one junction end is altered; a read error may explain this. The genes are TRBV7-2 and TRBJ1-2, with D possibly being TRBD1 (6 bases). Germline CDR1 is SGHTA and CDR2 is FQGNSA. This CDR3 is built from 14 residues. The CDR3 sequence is CASSPEPGARGCTF. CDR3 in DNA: TGTGCCAGCAGCCCAGAGCCGGGGGCAAGGGGCTGCACCTTC.

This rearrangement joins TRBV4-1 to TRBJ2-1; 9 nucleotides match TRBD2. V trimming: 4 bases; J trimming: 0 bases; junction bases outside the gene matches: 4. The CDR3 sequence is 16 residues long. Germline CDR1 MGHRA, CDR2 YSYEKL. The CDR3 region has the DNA TGCGCCAGCAGCCCATTAGCGGGGGTCTCCTACAATGAGCAGTTCTTC. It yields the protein CASSPLAGVSYNEQFF.

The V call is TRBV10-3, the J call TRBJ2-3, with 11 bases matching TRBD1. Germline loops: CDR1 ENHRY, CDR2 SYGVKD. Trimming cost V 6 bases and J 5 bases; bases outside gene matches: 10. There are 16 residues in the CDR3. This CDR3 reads CAISTRGGQGEDTQYF. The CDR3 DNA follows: TGTGCCATCAGCACGAGGGGGGGACAGGGGGAAGATACGCAGTATTTT.

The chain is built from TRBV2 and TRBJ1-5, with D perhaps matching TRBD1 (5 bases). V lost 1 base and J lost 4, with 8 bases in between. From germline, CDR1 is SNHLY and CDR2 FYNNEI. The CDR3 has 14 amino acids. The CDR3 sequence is CASSEEGANQPQHF. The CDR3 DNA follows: TGTGCCAGCAGTGAAGAAGGGGCTAATCAGCCCCAGCATTTT.

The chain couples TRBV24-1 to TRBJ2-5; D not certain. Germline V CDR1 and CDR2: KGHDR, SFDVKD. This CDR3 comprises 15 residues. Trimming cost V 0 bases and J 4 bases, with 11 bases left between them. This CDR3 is CATSDLTEGGETQYF. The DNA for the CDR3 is TGTGCCACCAGTGATTTGACAGAAGGCGGAGAGACCCAGTACTTC.

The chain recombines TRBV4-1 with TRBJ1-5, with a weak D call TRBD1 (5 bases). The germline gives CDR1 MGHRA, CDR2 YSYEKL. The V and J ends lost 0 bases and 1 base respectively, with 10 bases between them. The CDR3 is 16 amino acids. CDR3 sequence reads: CASSQEGVVSNQPQHF. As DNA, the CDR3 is TGCGCCAGCAGCCAAGAAGGGGTTGTGAGCAATCAGCCCCAGCATTTT.

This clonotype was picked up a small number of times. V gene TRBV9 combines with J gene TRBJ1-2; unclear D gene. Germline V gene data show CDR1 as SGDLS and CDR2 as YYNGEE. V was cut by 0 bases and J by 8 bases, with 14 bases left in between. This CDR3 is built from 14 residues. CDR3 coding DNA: TGTGCCAGCAGCGTAGCGGCCGGCCGGGAGGGCTACACCTTC. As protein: CASSVAAGREGYTF.

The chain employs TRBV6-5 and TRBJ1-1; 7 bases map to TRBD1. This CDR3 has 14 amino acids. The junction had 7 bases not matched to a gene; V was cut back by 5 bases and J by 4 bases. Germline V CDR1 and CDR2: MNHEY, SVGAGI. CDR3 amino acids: CASSPTYRGTEAFF. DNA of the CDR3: TGTGCCAGCAGTCCTACCTACAGGGGCACTGAAGCTTTCTTT.

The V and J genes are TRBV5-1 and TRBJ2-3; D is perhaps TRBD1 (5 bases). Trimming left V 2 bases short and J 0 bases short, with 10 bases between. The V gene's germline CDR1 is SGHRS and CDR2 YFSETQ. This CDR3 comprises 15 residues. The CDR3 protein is CASSFSDSSTDTQYF. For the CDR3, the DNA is TGCGCCAGCAGCTTCTCCGACAGTAGCACAGATACGCAGTATTTT.

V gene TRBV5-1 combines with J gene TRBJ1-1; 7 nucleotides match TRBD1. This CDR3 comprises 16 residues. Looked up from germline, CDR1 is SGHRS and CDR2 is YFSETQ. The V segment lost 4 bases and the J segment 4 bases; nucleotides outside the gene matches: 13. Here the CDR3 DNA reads TGCGCCAGCAGCAGCGGAGGGGGCGGGTTACCCACTGAAGCTTTCTTT. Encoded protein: CASSSGGGGLPTEAFF.

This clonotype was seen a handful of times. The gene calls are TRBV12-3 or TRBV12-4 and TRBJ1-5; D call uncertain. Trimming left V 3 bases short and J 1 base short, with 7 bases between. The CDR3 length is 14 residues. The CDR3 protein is CASSFRTSNQPQHF. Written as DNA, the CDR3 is TGTGCCAGCAGTTTTCGGACGAGCAATCAGCCCCAGCATTTT.